These T cell receptor beta chains were read from a single sample in a study of blood T cell repertoires in COVID-19. The data were produced by immunoSEQ multiplex PCR, yet TCRdb's version contains in-frame clones alone and is incomplete. This table holds about 140,000 clones, roughly 84% found once. Specimen: peripheral blood. Receptors were obtained from a woman aged 55-69 years with acute or convalescent COVID-19. Both conserved end residues are part of each CDR3. The D gene is left open where the match is weak. Where a row states a size, it is once, few, many or the class of an expanded clone; other rows omit it.

cdr3_nt cdr3_aa d_call j_call clone_size v_call
TGTGCCAGCAGCCCGGGGACTAGCGGGAGGGTCGAGCAGTACTTC CASSPGTSGRVEQYF TRBD2 TRBJ2-7 . TRBV11-2
TGTGCCAGCTCACCAGGGCAGGGCGGCGGCTACACCTTC CASSPGQGGGYTF . TRBJ1-2 . TRBV18
TGTGCCAGCAGTGATGCCAGGGAAGCCAAAAACATTCAGTACTTC CASSDAREAKNIQYF . TRBJ2-4 . TRBV25-1
TGTGCCAGCAGCACTCCGGGACAGGGTTTTAGCAATCAGCCCCAGCATTTT CASSTPGQGFSNQPQHF . TRBJ1-5 . TRBV21-1
TGTGCCAGCAGTCCCCCAGGGACTTTCGTATTTGAGCAGTTCTTC CASSPPGTFVFEQFF . TRBJ2-1 . TRBV6-5
TGTGCCAGCAGTTCCCCAGGGCAGGGGGCGCCGGGAAACACCATATATTTT CASSSPGQGAPGNTIYF TRBD1 TRBJ1-3 . TRBV28
TGTGCCGGTAGTGTTAGCGGGATTGGTCGGACCGGGGAGCTGTTTTTT CAGSVSGIGRTGELFF TRBD2 TRBJ2-2 . TRBV19
TGTGCCAGCAGCTTATTAGCCCTAGCGGGCCGGGGCACCGGGGAGCTGTTTTTT CASSLLALAGRGTGELFF TRBD2 TRBJ2-2 once TRBV11-3
TGCGCCAGCAGCAGAGGGAGCGGGAGGATGAATGAGCAGTTCTTC CASSRGSGRMNEQFF TRBD2 TRBJ2-1 few TRBV4-1
TGCGCCAGCAGCTTGGGTTGGGGACAGTCCACAGATACGCAGTATTTT CASSLGWGQSTDTQYF TRBD1 TRBJ2-3 . TRBV5-1
TGTGCCAGTAGTTCCCTAACAGGGATCTATGGCTACACCTTC CASSSLTGIYGYTF . TRBJ1-2 . TRBV19
TGTGCCTGGAGTGTAGCTGGGGCCAATCAGCCCCAGCATTTT CAWSVAGANQPQHF . TRBJ1-5 . TRBV30
TGTGCCAGCACGGTAGCGGAGAAATACGAGCAGTACTTC CASTVAEKYEQYF . TRBJ2-7 . TRBV6-5
TGTGCCAGCAGCGAACCGGCTAGCGGGAGGCTCTACAATGAGCAGTTCTTC CASSEPASGRLYNEQFF TRBD2 TRBJ2-1 . TRBV28
TGTGCCAGCAGTTACTGGGGGGGAAGCAATCAGCCCCAGCATTTT CASSYWGGSNQPQHF . TRBJ1-5 . TRBV6-2/TRBV6-3
TGTGCCAGTGGTCTGGGCCGGCAAGAGACCCAGTACTTC CASGLGRQETQYF . TRBJ2-5 . TRBV11-2
TGTGCCAGCAGCCTACTGACAGGGCCAGATTTGGGAGCTTTCTTT CASSLLTGPDLGAFF TRBD1 TRBJ1-1 . TRBV5-5
TGTGCCAGTAGTCGGACCCTACAGGTCAACACCGGGGAGCTGTTTTTT CASSRTLQVNTGELFF . TRBJ2-2 few TRBV19
TGCGCCAGCAGGAAGGCGACAGAGTATGGCTACACCTTC CASRKATEYGYTF . TRBJ1-2 . TRBV5-1
TGTGCCAGCAGTGGTAGCGGGAGGTACTACGAGCAGTACTTC CASSGSGRYYEQYF TRBD2 TRBJ2-7 . TRBV2
TGTGCCTGGAGAGCCACCTCCTTGGTCACTGAAGCTTTCTTT CAWRATSLVTEAFF . TRBJ1-1 . TRBV30
TGTGCCAGCAGCTCGACTAGCGGGAGGAACAATGAGCAGTTCTTC CASSSTSGRNNEQFF TRBD2 TRBJ2-1 . TRBV5-4
TGTGCCAGCAGGGGGCTGATGTATCAGCCCCAGCATTTT CASRGLMYQPQHF . TRBJ1-5 . TRBV28
TGTGCCAGCAGTGAACTTGGCAATCAGCCCCAGCATTTT CASSELGNQPQHF . TRBJ1-5 few TRBV6-1
TGTGCCAGCAGCTTAGGCGGGCGCCCTAACACCGGGGAGCTGTTTTTT CASSLGGRPNTGELFF . TRBJ2-2 . TRBV7-2
TGTGCCAGTAGTAGGGACTTTCGGGACAGTGGAAACACCATATATTTT CASSRDFRDSGNTIYF TRBD1 TRBJ1-3 . TRBV19
TGTGCCAGTAGAGACAGGGGTCGGGAAAAACTGTTTTTT CASRDRGREKLFF TRBD1 TRBJ1-4 . TRBV19
TGTGCCAGTAGTATACCCGGGACAGGGATTGGCTACACCTTC CASSIPGTGIGYTF TRBD1 TRBJ1-2 . TRBV19
TGCAGCGTTCGTATCGGACTAGCGGGACTTGGTTATGAGCAGTTCTTC CSVRIGLAGLGYEQFF TRBD2 TRBJ2-1 . TRBV29-1
TGTGCCAGCAGCAAAGTCCGGTCTTCGGGAAACTATGGCTACACCTTC CASSKVRSSGNYGYTF . TRBJ1-2 . TRBV21-1
TGTGCCAGCTTAGCGGGAGGGGCCGGGGAGCTGTTTTTT CASLAGGAGELFF TRBD2 TRBJ2-2 once TRBV6-5
TGCAGCGTTGAGAGGAACACCGGGGAGCTGTTTTTT CSVERNTGELFF . TRBJ2-2 . TRBV29-1
TGTGCCAGCAGTGAAGCGGGGGACAGCCCGGAGGGGAACACCGGGGAGCTGTTTTTT CASSEAGDSPEGNTGELFF . TRBJ2-2 . TRBV2
TGTGCCAGCAGCCCCCAAGGAGACCGCACTGAAGCTTTCTTT CASSPQGDRTEAFF . TRBJ1-1 . TRBV9
TGTGCCAGCAGCCCTACCCCGAGGGTGGAGACCCAGTACTTC CASSPTPRVETQYF . TRBJ2-5 . TRBV14
TGTGCCAGCAGCGTAGACGCAGGGCCCGGTCGGGCCCAGCATTTT CASSVDAGPGRAQHF . TRBJ1-5 . TRBV9